This TCR delta chain originates from a study of Vδ1+ human thymocytes. Study-level results: Thymic TRG and TRD repertoires appeared highly polyclonal, with Gaussian CDR3 length distributions.

With respect to this clone: Antigen unknown.

J lost 0 bases, V lost 3 bases, and 25 bases had no gene match. The CDR3 consists of 23 residues. Germline lookup yields CDR1 TVYSNPD and CDR2 GDNSRS (reference sequence). After alphabeta T cell depletion, CD3+ Vdelta1+ Vdelta2- thymocytes were sorted. Sequences come from RNA converted to cDNA by reverse transcription. CDR3 amplicons came from multiplex PCR with pooled V-gene forward and constant-region reverse primers. TCRdb redid clone calling on the multiplex PCR reads using CATT. The table lists 80,000 or so delta-chain clones, approximately 34% of them singletons. V gene TRDV3 combines with J gene TRDJ3; 8 bases agree with TRDD3. Input material: Vdelta1+ gamma-delta thymocytes from the thymus. As to subset: FACS-sorted CD3+ TCRalphabeta- TCRVdelta1+ TCRVdelta2- thymocytes. The clonotype comes from a boy in the first two years of life who had congenital heart surgery. This chain's CDR3 is CALLPLPTPYWGLSSWDTRQMFF. The CDR3 nucleotides are TGTGCCTTGCTTCCCCTTCCAACTCCTTACTGGGGGCTTAGCTCCTGGGACACCCGACAGATGTTTTTC. Variable domain in full (rest from reference TRDV3 and TRDJ3): CDKVTQSSPDQTVASGSEVVLLCTYDTVYSNPDLFWYRIRPDYSFQFVFYGDNSRSEGADFTQGRFSVKHILTQKAFHLVISPVRTEDSATYYCALLPLPTPYWGLSSWDTRQMFFGTGIKLFVEP.